What follows are 29 T cell receptor beta chains derived from one specimen sequenced in a study of OX40 agonist ivuxolimab in advanced cancers. Using immunoSEQ multiplex PCR, the repertoire was profiled, and TCRdb retains in-frame clones only, with some absent. The table lists just under 80,000 clones, roughly 81% of them singletons. The sample here was CD4+ or CD8+ T cells sorted from blood, taken in a trial of the OX40 agonist ivuxolimab. These receptors were collected from an adult with an advanced solid tumor such as melanoma, head and neck, liver or kidney cancer.

The rearrangement joins TRBV6-6 to TRBJ2-1, with 9 bases lining up with TRBD1. Trimming cost V 6 bases and J 7 bases; bases outside gene matches: 13. The CDR3 consists of 16 residues. The germline CDR1 and CDR2 sequences are MNHNY and SVGAGI (reference sequence). CDR3 coding DNA: TGTGCCAGCAGCAGAGGGGGGACAGGGAATGGGAATGAGCAGTTCTTC. Its translation is CASSRGGTGNGNEQFF.

The V call is TRBV19, the J call TRBJ1-3; TRBD1 matches at 7 bases. The CDR3 is 14 amino acids. Germline V gene data show CDR1 as LNHDA and CDR2 as SQIVND (reference sequence). V trimming: 9 bases; J trimming: 2 bases; junction bases outside the gene matches: 7. CDR3 amino acids: CASTSGQTGNTIYF. The CDR3, as DNA: TGTGCCAGCACCTCGGGACAGACTGGAAACACCATATATTTT.

V is TRBV7-2 and J is TRBJ2-7, with a possible D match to TRBD1 (5 bases). CDR3 size: 12 residues. The V and J ends lost 3 bases and 2 bases respectively, with 5 bases between them. Germline V lookup: CDR1 SGHTA, CDR2 FQGNSA. This chain's CDR3 is CASSLDTYEQYF. CDR3 DNA sequence: TGTGCCAGCAGCTTGGACACCTACGAGCAGTACTTC.

V gene TRBV5-4 combines with J gene TRBJ1-1; weak D call: TRBD1 (6 bases). The CDR3 consists of 16 residues. CDR1 is SGHNT and CDR2 is YYREEE in the germline V gene (reference sequence). Trimming took off 0 bases at V and 4 bases at J, with 16 bases between the two ends. The CDR3 is CASSLDGGRPATEAFF. CDR3 bases: TGTGCCAGCAGCTTGGATGGGGGCAGGCCGGCCACTGAAGCTTTCTTT.

The J gene is TRBJ2-2, the V gene TRBV6-1; D ambiguous. V gave up 10 bases and J gave up 5 bases, with 20 bases separating them. Germline-derived CDR1 and CDR2 are MNHNS and SASEGT. The CDR3 has 15 residues. The CDR3 region is CAISWQPSSTGELFF. The CDR3 nucleotides are TGTGCCATCAGCTGGCAGCCTAGTAGTACCGGGGAGCTGTTTTTT.

The chain has TRBV6-1 and TRBJ2-7, with unresolved D. Trimming pared 4 bases from V and 6 bases from J, leaving 13 bases between. The germline V gene has CDR1 MNHNS and CDR2 SASEGT. The CDR3 length is 13 residues. The CDR3 DNA follows: TGTGCCAGCAGTGTGAACTCCGATCCCGAGCAGTACTTC. Its translation: CASSVNSDPEQYF.

The V gene is TRBV9, the J gene TRBJ1-1; possible D gene TRBD1, 5 bases. The V end was cut by 3 bases, the J end by 1 base, with 19 bases between. CDR1 and CDR2 from the germline V gene are SGDLS and YYNGEE. The CDR3 sequence is 17 residues long. CDR3 nucleotide sequence: TGTGCCAGCAGCGCTAATCTACCTCAGGGCTGGAACACTGAAGCTTTCTTT. Protein product: CASSANLPQGWNTEAFF.

CDR3 protein: CASSQKRDSANTGELFF. The CDR3 DNA follows: TGTGCCAGCAGCCAGAAAAGGGACAGCGCGAACACCGGGGAGCTGTTTTTT. V and J are TRBV11-3 and TRBJ2-2, with 7 positions matching TRBD1. Per the germline V gene, CDR1 is SGHNT and CDR2 is YENEEA. J lost 0 bases, V lost 5 bases, and 9 bases had no gene match. This CDR3 is 17 amino acids long. Looking up the rest from reference TRBV11-3 and TRBJ2-2 gives the full variable domain: EAGVVQSPRYKIIEKKQPVAFWCNPISGHNTLYWYLQNLGQGPELLIRYENEEAVDDSQLPKDRFSAERLKGVDSTLKIQPAELGDSAVYLCASSQKRDSANTGELFFGEGSRLTVL.

The CDR3 DNA follows: TGTGCCAGCAGCTTAGCCCCCCGCGAAAAACTGTTTTTT. Protein sequence: CASSLAPREKLFF. V is TRBV7-9 and J is TRBJ1-4; D not certain. The CDR3 extends over 13 amino acids. The germline V gene encodes CDR1 SEHNR and CDR2 FQNEAQ (reference sequence). V lost 0 bases and J 8 bases, leaving 7 bases between the germline ends.

The chain links TRBV5-1 to TRBJ2-7; tentative D call: TRBD1 (6 bases). The CDR3 runs to 14 residues. With 3 bases removed from V and 3 bases from J, the gap between germline ends came to 13 bases. The germline V gene encodes CDR1 SGHRS and CDR2 YFSETQ. CDR3 loop: CASSSRQVIYEQYF. CDR3 DNA sequence: TGCGCCAGCAGCTCCCGACAGGTTATCTACGAGCAGTACTTC.

The V gene is TRBV10-3, the J gene TRBJ2-7, with no clear D. CDR1 ENHRY and CDR2 SYGVKD come from the germline V gene. CDR3 size: 12 residues. V was pared by 8 bases and J by 2 bases, with 10 bases between. CDR3 coding DNA: TGTGCCATCGCCCCAGAAGCCTACGAGCAGTACTTC. Translated: CAIAPEAYEQYF.

This chain joins TRBV28 and TRBJ1-1; tentative D call: TRBD1 (5 bases). Germline V gene sequence: CDR1 MDHEN, CDR2 SYDVKM. The CDR3 has 15 amino acids. Deletions cut 7 bases from V and 1 base from J, with 16 bases between. For the CDR3, the DNA is TGTGCCAGCACCTTGGGGGACGGGACGAACACTGAAGCTTTCTTT. It is translated as CASTLGDGTNTEAFF.

The chain recombines TRBV18 with TRBJ1-4; a weak D match, TRBD1 (5 bases). The V end lost 6 bases, the J end lost 0 bases, and 11 bases lay between the germline ends. This CDR3 is built from 15 residues. The germline CDR1 and CDR2 sequences are KGHSH and LQKENI. The CDR3 loop is CASSPLGATNEKLFF. CDR3 nucleotide sequence: TGTGCCAGCTCGCCTCTAGGGGCAACTAATGAAAAACTGTTTTTT.

Only one count was recorded for this clone. This chain uses TRBV19 with TRBJ2-1, with D perhaps TRBD2 (6 bases). Trimming removed 5 bases at V and 10 bases at J, with 15 bases between. Germline V gives CDR1 LNHDA, CDR2 SQIVND (reference sequence). The CDR3 runs to 13 residues. CDR3 nucleotide sequence: TGTGCCAGTAGTGCCCTAGCGTTGGAAGAGCAGTTCTTC. This sequence encodes CASSALALEEQFF.

The chain joins TRBV11-2 to TRBJ2-1; D is perhaps TRBD2 (5 bases). The germline V gene has CDR1 SGHAT and CDR2 FQNNGV. CDR3 length: 14 amino acids. V lost 0 bases and J lost 10, with 13 bases in between. CDR3 region: CASSLDGGGLEQFF. CDR3 nucleotide sequence: TGTGCCAGCAGCTTAGATGGAGGTGGTCTGGAGCAGTTCTTC. The whole variable domain, remainder taken from reference TRBV11-2 and TRBJ2-1, is EAGVAQSPRYKIIEKRQSVAFWCNPISGHATLYWYQQILGQGPKLLIQFQNNGVVDDSQLPKDRFSAERLKGVDSTLKIQPAKLEDSAVYLCASSLDGGGLEQFFGPGTRLTVL.

The V call is TRBV11-2, the J call TRBJ1-1; D uncertain. Trimming pared 5 bases from V and 6 bases from J, leaving 13 bases between. The CDR3 is made up of 13 amino acids. From germline, CDR1 is SGHAT and CDR2 FQNNGV. The CDR3 spells CASSTGSPSEAFF. The CDR3 nucleotides are TGTGCCAGCAGCACTGGGAGTCCCTCTGAAGCTTTCTTT.

J is TRBJ2-3 and V is TRBV2; 9 positions match TRBD2. Trimming cost V 7 bases and J 0 bases; bases outside gene matches: 11. CDR3 size: 17 residues. Germline V CDR1 and CDR2: SNHLY, FYNNEI. The chain's CDR3 is CASTKGLAFTSTDTQYF. DNA for the CDR3: TGTGCCAGCACGAAAGGACTAGCGTTTACTAGCACAGATACGCAGTATTTT.

V and J are TRBV6-6 and TRBJ2-7, with D uncertain. V gave up 6 bases and J gave up 3 bases, with 12 bases separating them. The CDR3 contains 13 residues. Germline V CDR1 and CDR2: MNHNY, SVGAGI (reference sequence). The CDR3 loop reads CASSLQEFYEQYF. CDR3 nucleotide sequence: TGTGCCAGCAGCTTACAAGAGTTCTACGAGCAGTACTTC.

The chain joins TRBV2 to TRBJ2-1; D possibly corresponds to TRBD1 (6 bases). Germline V lookup: CDR1 SNHLY, CDR2 FYNNEI. CDR3 size: 14 residues. Between the trimmed V and J ends, which lost 4 bases and 2 bases, there was a span of 9 bases. This CDR3 reads CASSGDITYNEQFF. CDR3 in DNA: TGTGCCAGCAGTGGGGACATTACCTACAATGAGCAGTTCTTC.

This chain links TRBV5-4 with TRBJ1-1; TRBD1 matches 9 bases. Germline loops: CDR1 SGHNT, CDR2 YYREEE (reference sequence). J gave up 1 base and V 4 bases, and 5 bases lay outside the gene matches. The CDR3 is 15 amino acids. This chain's CDR3 is CASSKDRGRNTEAFF. The CDR3 DNA reads as TGTGCCAGCAGCAAGGACAGGGGCAGGAACACTGAAGCTTTCTTT.

This rearrangement joins TRBV5-4 to TRBJ2-3, with 13 positions matching TRBD2. With 4 bases clipped from V and 4 bases from J, the junction kept 3 bases outside the gene matches. The CDR3 is made up of 15 amino acids. Germline-derived CDR1 and CDR2 are SGHNT and YYREEE (reference sequence). This chain's CDR3 is CASSQLAGGPDTQYF. The DNA of the CDR3 is TGTGCCAGCAGCCAACTAGCGGGGGGGCCAGATACGCAGTATTTT.

CDR3 sequence: CASSDRGGTQYF. In DNA, the CDR3 is TGTGCCAGCAGTGACAGGGGTGGTACGCAGTATTTT. The J gene is TRBJ2-3, the V gene TRBV6-5, with TRBD1 matching over 8 bases. The germline V gene encodes CDR1 MNHEY and CDR2 SVGAGI. The V gene end was trimmed by 5 bases and the J gene end by 8 bases; junction bases not matched to a gene: 3. The CDR3 covers 12 residues.

The V call is TRBV5-4, the J call TRBJ2-5; 10 nucleotides match TRBD2. Germline CDR1 is SGHNT and CDR2 is YYREEE (reference sequence). The CDR3 totals 15 residues. J lost 4 bases, V lost 4 bases, and 7 bases had no gene match. The CDR3 here is CASSQQRGGGETQYF. Here the CDR3 DNA reads TGTGCCAGCAGCCAGCAGCGGGGGGGCGGAGAGACCCAGTACTTC. The full variable domain, in which reference TRBV5-4 and TRBJ2-5 provide the parts outside the CDR3, is ETGVTQSPTHLIKTRGQQVTLRCSSQSGHNTVSWYQQALGQGPQFIFQYYREEENGRGNFPPRFSGLQFPNYSSELNVNALELDDSALYLCASSQQRGGGETQYFGPGTRLLVL.

The CDR3 loop reads CASSPQTGWGWEQYF. The DNA for the CDR3 is TGTGCCAGCTCACCACAGACAGGGTGGGGTTGGGAGCAGTACTTC. V gene TRBV18 combines with J gene TRBJ2-7; 7 nucleotides match TRBD1. Germline loops: CDR1 KGHSH, CDR2 LQKENI. V lost 1 base and J lost 7; bases outside the gene matches: 10. The CDR3 runs to 15 residues.

J is TRBJ1-2 and V is TRBV29-1; tentative D call: TRBD1 (6 bases). Germline-derived CDR1 and CDR2 are SQVTM and ANQGSEA. CDR3 length equals 14 residues. Deletions cut 4 bases from V and 2 bases from J, with 14 bases between. This CDR3 reads CSVARTALNYGYTF. Here the CDR3 DNA reads TGCAGCGTTGCCCGGACAGCTCTAAACTATGGCTACACCTTC.

The V and J genes are TRBV6-6 and TRBJ1-4, with D possibly TRBD1 on 6 matching bases. Deletions cut 7 bases from V and 6 bases from J, with 18 bases between. The CDR3 has 15 amino acids. In germline, CDR1 is MNHNY, CDR2 SVGAGI (reference sequence). CDR3 protein: CASNSYRDRHEKLFF. The CDR3 region has the DNA TGTGCCAGCAACTCCTACAGGGATCGTCATGAAAAACTGTTTTTT.

This clone has just one count. The DNA for the CDR3 is TGCGCCAGCAGCCGCTTCCTTGCCCCCTCCGGGGTACAAATAGCCAAAAACATTCAGTACTTC. Protein product: CASSRFLAPSGVQIAKNIQYF. The chain recombines TRBV4-1 with TRBJ2-4; a possible D gene is TRBD2 (5 bases). CDR3 length: 21 amino acids. The germline CDR1 and CDR2 sequences are MGHRA and YSYEKL. Between the trimmed V and J ends, which lost 4 bases and 0 bases, there was a span of 28 bases.

V and J are TRBV6-5 and TRBJ2-5; D unresolved. The CDR3 is 14 residues long. Between the trimmed V and J ends, which lost 6 bases and 4 bases, there was a span of 15 bases. The V gene's germline CDR1 is MNHEY and CDR2 SVGAGI. CDR3 in amino acids: CASSYGFAAETQYF. Written as DNA, the CDR3 is TGTGCCAGCAGCTATGGCTTTGCGGCAGAGACCCAGTACTTC.

The V gene is TRBV9, the J gene TRBJ1-3; 9 nucleotides agree with TRBD1. Losses at the gene ends were 10 bases for V and 8 bases for J; bases not matched to a gene: 10. The CDR3 has 13 residues. Germline CDR1 is SGDLS and CDR2 is YYNGEE. CDR3 sequence (DNA): TGTGCCTCCTCGACAGGGGGTAGAGACACCATATATTTT. Residues: CASSTGGRDTIYF.